Listed below are T cell receptor beta chains from one sample, sequenced in a study of blood T cell repertoires in COVID-19. Using immunoSEQ multiplex PCR, the repertoire was profiled, and TCRdb retains in-frame clones only, with some absent. The profile shows roughly 310,000 clones, about 88% of them singletons. The sequencing input was PBMCs or T cells enriched from blood (not recorded which). Receptor source: a middle-aged woman who had recovered from COVID-19. CDR3s include the opening cysteine and the closing phenylalanine or tryptophan. D genes are given only for firm matches. Rows may omit the clone size; those that give it use once, few, many or a size class.

cdr3_nt,cdr3_aa,v_call,j_call,clone_size,d_call
TGTGCCAGCAGCGGAGGACCGACTAATGAAAAACTGTTTTTT,CASSGGPTNEKLFF,TRBV13,TRBJ1-4,-,-
TGCGCCAGCAGCCAAGGGGGGACAGCGTATGAAAAACTGTTTTTT,CASSQGGTAYEKLFF,TRBV4-3,TRBJ1-4,-,TRBD1
TGTGCCAGCATCAGGACTAGCGGGAAGGACGAGCAGTACTTC,CASIRTSGKDEQYF,TRBV5-5,TRBJ2-7,-,TRBD2
TGTGCCAGCAGCAGCTATAAGACAGGTGAAGCTTTCTTT,CASSSYKTGEAFF,TRBV7-2,TRBJ1-1,-,-
TGCGCCAGCAGCCAAGGTACAGCGGGGAACATTCAGTACTTC,CASSQGTAGNIQYF,TRBV4-3,TRBJ2-4,-,TRBD2
TGTGCCAGCAGCCAAGAGACCGGGTACAATGAGCAGTTCTTC,CASSQETGYNEQFF,TRBV3-1/TRBV3-2,TRBJ2-1,-,-
TGTGCCACCAGTCCGAGGAGTAGCGGGGGTTACAATGAGCAGTTCTTC,CATSPRSSGGYNEQFF,TRBV24-1,TRBJ2-1,-,TRBD2
TGTGCCAGCAGCCGTGGACAGCCTTACAATGAGCAGTTCTTC,CASSRGQPYNEQFF,TRBV11-2,TRBJ2-1,-,-
TGTGCCAGCGAGACTAGCGGTAGCTACGAGCAGTACTTC,CASETSGSYEQYF,TRBV3-1/TRBV3-2,TRBJ2-7,-,TRBD2
TGTGCCAGCAGCTTGGTTGGGGGGACCACTGAAGCTTTCTTT,CASSLVGGTTEAFF,TRBV5-4,TRBJ1-1,-,-
TGTGCCAGCAGGGGGGCGCACAACCTCAATCAGCCCCAGCATTTT,CASRGAHNLNQPQHF,TRBV6-5,TRBJ1-5,-,-
TGTGCCAGCAGCAAAGACAGGCGACCTCGTTCCACAGATACGCAGTATTTT,CASSKDRRPRSTDTQYF,TRBV7-2,TRBJ2-3,-,-
TGTGCCACCAAAAATAGCGGGAGGGCAGATACGCAGTATTTT,CATKNSGRADTQYF,TRBV15,TRBJ2-3,-,TRBD2
TGTGCCAGCAGTTTCTGGGGGGCAACTAATGAAAAACTGTTTTTT,CASSFWGATNEKLFF,TRBV28,TRBJ1-4,-,-
TGTGCCAGCAGTAACCGACTAGCGGACTCCTACGAGCAGTACTTC,CASSNRLADSYEQYF,TRBV28,TRBJ2-7,-,TRBD2
TGTGCCAGCAGCCCCATGTCCCCCGGGAGAGAGACCCAGTACTTC,CASSPMSPGRETQYF,TRBV7-9,TRBJ2-5,once,-
TGTGCCACCAGCAGAGATTTGACCGGGACTAGCCCTTTTAATGAGCAGTTCTTC,CATSRDLTGTSPFNEQFF,TRBV15,TRBJ2-1,-,TRBD2
TGTGCCACCAGCAGAGATCTTTTTAGTAGCGGGGGCACAGATACGCAGTATTTT,CATSRDLFSSGGTDTQYF,TRBV15,TRBJ2-3,-,TRBD2
TGTGCCAGCCGAGATGGTCCGCGGAAGACCCAGTACTTC,CASRDGPRKTQYF,TRBV11-2,TRBJ2-5,-,-
TGTGCCAGTAGCCAGGGACAGGACTACAATCAGCCCCAGCATTTT,CASSQGQDYNQPQHF,TRBV19,TRBJ1-5,-,TRBD1
TGTGCCAGCAGCTTGGAGGCAGGGGGCGAGCAGTACTTC,CASSLEAGGEQYF,TRBV7-8,TRBJ2-7,-,TRBD1
TGTGCCAGCAACGGGGGGGGAGTGCAGACCTCCTACGAGCAGTACTTC,CASNGGGVQTSYEQYF,TRBV28,TRBJ2-7,-,TRBD2
TGTGCCAGCAGCGTAGACGGGGGGGCGGTAGATACGCAGTATTTT,CASSVDGGAVDTQYF,TRBV9,TRBJ2-3,-,TRBD2
TGTGCCAGCAGCGTCACTAGCGACTACACAGATACGCAGTATTTT,CASSVTSDYTDTQYF,TRBV7-2,TRBJ2-3,-,TRBD2
TGCGCCAGCAGCTTGTGGACAGACTACGAGCAGTACTTC,CASSLWTDYEQYF,TRBV5-1,TRBJ2-7,-,-
TGTGCCAGCAGCCTCCACGCAGGGGCTGAAGCTTTCTTT,CASSLHAGAEAFF,TRBV12-3/TRBV12-4,TRBJ1-1,-,-
TGTGCCAGCAGACAAGACAGGGAAGAGACCCAGTACTTC,CASRQDREETQYF,TRBV12-3/TRBV12-4,TRBJ2-5,once,TRBD1
TGTGCCAGCCCCCCCCTGGACAAGTTCACTGAAGCTTTCTTT,CASPPLDKFTEAFF,TRBV9,TRBJ1-1,-,-
TGTGCCAGCAGACAAAGCCGACAGCAGACCGGGGAGCTGTTTTTT,CASRQSRQQTGELFF,TRBV5-4,TRBJ2-2,-,-
TGTGCCTGGAGTCGACAGGGTACCTACGAGCAGTACTTC,CAWSRQGTYEQYF,TRBV30,TRBJ2-7,-,TRBD1
TGTGCCAGCAGTCCGCCAGGGTCCCCCCGAGAAAAACTGTTTTTT,CASSPPGSPREKLFF,TRBV28,TRBJ1-4,-,-